This T cell receptor beta chain was profiled in a study of blood T cell repertoires in COVID-19. In the study overall: Both acute and convalescent COVID-19 samples were obtained from the United States, Italy and Spain. The cDNA or gDNA used as material had been derived from T cells, B-cell-depleted T cells, or PBMCs.

The CDR3 has 14 amino acids. The germline V gene has CDR1 LGHDT and CDR2 YNNKEL (reference sequence). Trimming stripped 1 base from V and 1 base from J, with 6 bases between. This clone was picked up one time. Seattle enrolled patients during active infection and tracked them longitudinally. Methods used by the authors: Estimation of nucleated cell counts was performed using reference gene primer amplification. Here immunoSEQ multiplex PCR was the method, and the copy in TCRdb shows in-frame clones only, minus some. V, J and clone size were drawn from that table, and D and trimming were deduced from the DNA. The table records tens of thousands of clones, 85% to 90% of them present only once.

This sequence joins TRBV3-1 (or the pseudogene TRBV3-2) and TRBJ2-3, with D possibly being TRBD1 (6 bases). The sample comprised peripheral blood. The TCR originated in a woman in her sixties or seventies with COVID-19, enrolled during active disease. In nucleotides, the CDR3 is TGTGCCAGCAGCCAAGCAGGGGGCACAGATACGCAGTATTTT. Its translation is CASSQAGGTDTQYF.